The source of this TCR beta chain is a study of T-cell memory formation after mild COVID-19. Findings and limits, study-wide: Clones contracting day 15 to 85 were balanced CD4/CD8; later expanders leaned CD4+. CD4+ contracting clones lay mainly in CM and EM, CD8+ ones in EMRA.

The CDR3 contains 14 residues. V lost 6 bases, J lost 7 bases, and 19 bases lay in between. This clonotype has only a few counts. The antigen is undetermined. The TCR alpha and TCR beta cDNA libraries, bearing sample barcodes and UMIs, were generated by 5'RACE using constant-segment primers. TCRdb processed the 5' RACE reads anew with MiXCR; each CDR3 protein has one entry. The sample records about 340,000 distinct CDR3 sequences, more than 20% being singletons. This clonotype originated in an adult woman who had mild COVID-19 (a few samples of this study predate the infection). Cell type and time point are not known. Sequencing was performed on PBMCs or a T cell subset sorted from them (not recorded which). The chain couples TRBV12-3 or TRBV12-4 to TRBJ2-7, with TRBD2 as a possible D gene (5 bases). This CDR3 is CASRAPGFPGEQYF. CDR3 in DNA: TGTGCCAGCAGGGCACCGGGATTCCCGGGGGAGCAGTACTTC.